The rows below give T cell receptor beta chains drawn from one sample of a study of T cell responses to AZD1222 COVID-19 vaccine. Sequencing used immunoSEQ multiplex PCR; TCRdb keeps in-frame clones, though not all of them. The table lists about 150,000 clones, more than 90% of them singletons. The material sequenced was peripheral blood, taken 28 days after the second AZD1222 dose. The receptors here all came from an adult who received the AZD1222 COVID-19 vaccine. Each CDR3 is given with its conserved first and last residue. D genes are given only for firm matches. Where a row states a size, it is once, few, many or the class of an expanded clone; other rows omit it.

V gene,J gene,D gene,clone size,CDR3 length,CDR3 DNA,CDR3 protein
TRBV5-6,TRBJ1-2,-,-,11,TGTGCCAGCAGGGGGAACTATGGCTACACCTTC,CASRGNYGYTF
TRBV25-1,TRBJ2-3,TRBD2,-,14,TGTGCCAGCAGTGATAGCGGGAGTACTCATACGCAGTATTTT,CASSDSGSTHTQYF
TRBV11-2,TRBJ1-4,-,-,16,TGTGCCAGCAGCCACAGTGGTGGGACATATAATGAAAAACTGTTTTTT,CASSHSGGTYNEKLFF
TRBV30,TRBJ1-4,-,-,14,TGTGCCTGGAGTGTAAAGGGAAGGGATGAAAAACTGTTTTTT,CAWSVKGRDEKLFF
TRBV6-4,TRBJ2-1,TRBD2,-,15,TGTGCCAGCAGTAGACTAGCGGGAGGCAACAATGAGCAGTTCTTC,CASSRLAGGNNEQFF
TRBV3-1/TRBV3-2,TRBJ1-2,-,-,13,TGTGCCAGCAGCCAAGTGGACAGCTATGGCTACACCTTC,CASSQVDSYGYTF
TRBV6-2/TRBV6-3,TRBJ2-3,-,-,16,TGTGCCAGCAGTCACATCGGCGGGCCGAGCACAGATACGCAGTATTTT,CASSHIGGPSTDTQYF
TRBV7-8,TRBJ2-7,TRBD1,once,17,TGTGCCAGCAGCTTAGCGAGTCACAGGGGTAAGGGCTACGAGCAGTACTTC,CASSLASHRGKGYEQYF
TRBV6-5,TRBJ1-1,-,-,11,TGTGCCAGCAGTCAGGGACTGCGAGCTTTCTTT,CASSQGLRAFF
TRBV19,TRBJ2-7,-,-,15,TGTGCCAGTACCAACGGACAGGGAGGGTTTGGCGAGCAGTACTTC,CASTNGQGGFGEQYF
TRBV5-4,TRBJ1-1,-,-,15,TGTGCCAGCAGTTCTGGTCAGGGATGGAACACTGAAGCTTTCTTT,CASSSGQGWNTEAFF
TRBV5-6,TRBJ1-2,-,-,13,TGTGCCAGCAGCTTCGGGGGACTGAGAGGCTACACCTTC,CASSFGGLRGYTF
TRBV7-8,TRBJ1-1,-,-,13,TGTGCCAGCAGCCCGCCCCAGAACACTGAAGCTTTCTTT,CASSPPQNTEAFF
TRBV12-5,TRBJ1-5,TRBD1,-,19,TGTGCTAGTGGATACTGGGCCTCTAAACAGGGGATTGCAAATCAGCCCCAGCATTTT,CASGYWASKQGIANQPQHF
TRBV5-4,TRBJ1-1,-,-,15,TGTGCCAGCAGCCCCATCGGGCTGGGGGCAGGAGAAGCTTTCTTT,CASSPIGLGAGEAFF
TRBV21-1,TRBJ1-1,-,-,17,TGTGCCAGCAGCATAAGGACAGGTCCAGGGCGGAACACTGAAGCTTTCTTT,CASSIRTGPGRNTEAFF
TRBV6-4,TRBJ2-2,-,-,15,TGTGCCACCAGAGGTTGGGGCAGTTACACCGGGGAGCTGTTTTTT,CATRGWGSYTGELFF
TRBV2,TRBJ2-2,-,-,16,TGTGCCGGAACCAGACTAGGCAGAAGAGGCACCGGGGAGCTGTTTTTT,CAGTRLGRRGTGELFF
TRBV7-2,TRBJ2-1,-,-,15,TGTGCCAGCACCCCCCGGGACCCCAGTTACAATGAGCAGTTCTTC,CASTPRDPSYNEQFF
TRBV5-6,TRBJ1-5,-,once,16,TGTGCCAGCAGCCTGGACGGGGGCTGGGGCAATCAGCCCCAGCATTTT,CASSLDGGWGNQPQHF
TRBV6-4,TRBJ2-3,TRBD2,-,16,TGTGCCAGCAGGGCAACTAGCGGGGGGGCCAGGGATACGCAGTATTTT,CASRATSGGARDTQYF
TRBV30,TRBJ2-5,-,-,13,TGTGCCTGGAGTGAAGACAGCGGCAGGACCCAGTACTTC,CAWSEDSGRTQYF
TRBV11-2,TRBJ2-7,-,once,14,TGTGCCAGCAGCAGGTCGGACGCACGCTACGAGCAGTACTTC,CASSRSDARYEQYF
TRBV30,TRBJ2-3,TRBD2,-,15,TGTGCCTGGACTAGCGGGGGGGCTGGCGGAGATACGCAGTATTTT,CAWTSGGAGGDTQYF
TRBV7-9,TRBJ1-2,TRBD1,-,15,TGTGCCAGCAGCTCCCTCGACAGGGGCGATAATGGCTACACCTTC,CASSSLDRGDNGYTF
TRBV7-2,TRBJ2-1,-,-,16,TGTGCCAGCAGCTCCTTTGGGCGGTCCTCCTACAATGAGCAGTTCTTC,CASSSFGRSSYNEQFF
TRBV3-1/TRBV3-2,TRBJ1-2,-,-,11,TGTGCCAGCAGCCAGGACTATGGCTACACCTTC,CASSQDYGYTF
TRBV18,TRBJ1-1,TRBD1,-,17,TGTGCCAGCTCCGAATACGGACCAGGGGGGATGAACACTGAAGCTTTCTTT,CASSEYGPGGMNTEAFF
TRBV18,TRBJ1-1,-,-,13,TGTGCCAGCTCAGTCGGGCAGGGCACTGAAGCTTTCTTT,CASSVGQGTEAFF
TRBV4-1,TRBJ1-4,TRBD1,-,16,TGCGCCAGCAGCCTAGACAGGGACCCGGCCAATGAAAAACTGTTTTTT,CASSLDRDPANEKLFF
TRBV5-1,TRBJ1-2,-,once,13,TGCGCCAGCAGGGGGGACGCGAACTATGGCTACACCTTC,CASRGDANYGYTF
TRBV19,TRBJ2-2,-,-,14,TGTGCCAGTGCCGACCCCCCGAACACCGGGGAGCTGTTTTTT,CASADPPNTGELFF
TRBV19,TRBJ2-1,TRBD2,-,14,TGTGCCACCTCATGGACTAGCGATTACAATGAGCAGTTCTTC,CATSWTSDYNEQFF
TRBV28,TRBJ1-1,-,-,13,TGTGCCAGCAGTTTAGTAAAACGCACTGAAGCTTTCTTT,CASSLVKRTEAFF
TRBV13,TRBJ1-1,-,-,17,TGTGCCAGCAGCTCGCTTAATGGAGCCGCAACGAACACTGAAGCTTTCTTT,CASSSLNGAATNTEAFF
TRBV27,TRBJ2-7,-,once,13,TGTGCCAGCAGTTTATCTAGGTCCTACGAGCAGTACTTC,CASSLSRSYEQYF
TRBV5-1,TRBJ2-2,-,-,13,TGCGCCAGCACGTCGGCGAACACCGGGGAGCTGTTTTTT,CASTSANTGELFF